Presented here are 5 T cell receptor beta chains from one specimen sequenced in a study of blood T cell repertoires in COVID-19 (dated by TCRdb to 2018 to 2021). Receptor libraries were prepared by the immunoSEQ multiplex PCR assay. TCRdb stores this immuneACCESS table with in-frame sequences only. Part of the clones is absent; in the studies checked, under half of the shortfall reflects unresolved V genes, and no reason is known for the rest. Here the sample has some 130,000 clones; roughly 83% occur a single time. The ten largest clones capture approximately 1.5% of the sample. Sequenced input: peripheral blood. These receptors were taken from a man aged 55 to 69 with acute or convalescent COVID-19.

The rearrangement uses TRBV4-2 and TRBJ1-4; 7 positions agree with TRBD1. The CDR3 extends over 12 amino acids. V shed 9 bases and J 13 bases; nucleotides not matched to a gene: 11. Germline V gene sequence: CDR1 LGHNA, CDR2 YNFKEQ. CDR3 loop: CASQGGQGSLFF. DNA of the CDR3: TGTGCCAGTCAGGGGGGCCAGGGCTCACTGTTTTTT.

The CDR3, as DNA: TGTGCCAGCAGTTCCGCCGGGACTTTAAACAATGAGCAGTTCTTC. Its protein product is CASSSAGTLNNEQFF. V gene TRBV28 combines with J gene TRBJ2-1; TRBD2 might be the D (6 bases). The germline V gene has CDR1 MDHEN and CDR2 SYDVKM. The CDR3 totals 15 residues. V was pared by 4 bases and J by 5 bases, with 15 bases between.

The J gene is TRBJ2-5, the V gene TRBV27; weak D call: TRBD1 (6 bases). Germline V gene lookup returns CDR1 MNHEY and CDR2 SMNVEV (reference sequence). Deletions cut 3 bases from V and 2 bases from J, with 13 bases between. This CDR3 region has 15 residues. The CDR3 spells CASSLRQAGQETQYF. In nucleotides, the CDR3 is TGTGCCAGCAGTTTGCGACAGGCAGGACAAGAGACCCAGTACTTC.

A few counts support this clone. The chain has TRBV29-1 and TRBJ1-2; D is unresolved. Germline V gene data show CDR1 as SQVTM and CDR2 as ANQGSEA. CDR3 length equals 12 residues. With 5 bases removed from V and 0 bases from J, the gap between germline ends came to 7 bases. The CDR3 bases are TGCAGCGTTCTGACAACTAACTATGGCTACACCTTC. Translated: CSVLTTNYGYTF.

The rearrangement uses TRBV5-4 and TRBJ2-7, with 16 bases aligning to TRBD2. The germline gives CDR1 SGHNT, CDR2 YYREEE (reference sequence). V was pared by 3 bases and J by 6 bases, with 6 bases of the junction left unmatched. The CDR3 contains 16 residues. The CDR3 DNA reads TGTGCCAGCAGCTCGGGACTAGCGGGAGGGCTGGTCGAGCAGTACTTC. This encodes CASSSGLAGGLVEQYF.